This T cell receptor (beta chain) stems from a study of CD8 T cells in ankylosing spondylitis. Molecular-barcoded quantitative 5'-RACE produced these TCR beta libraries. TCRdb processed the 5' RACE reads anew with MiXCR; each CDR3 protein has one entry. The sample includes 30,000 or so distinct CDR3 sequences, less than 5.5% of them seen just once. V gave up 4 bases and J gave up 0 bases, with 11 bases separating them. The length of the CDR3 is 14 residues. The V gene's germline CDR1 is SGDLS and CDR2 YYNGEE. This clonotype turned up a few times. Antigen specificity is unknown. Points from the study as a whole: There were earlier reports of some motif variants in reactive arthritis synovial fluid and blood. As reported, disease-linked clones showed significant enrichment in matched ankylosing spondylitis synovial fluid.

Sequencing input: blood, either unsorted or a sorted T cell fraction (not recorded which). The TCR originated in a female donor with ankylosing spondylitis or in good health (not recorded which). V gene TRBV9 combines with J gene TRBJ2-7, with D unclear. The CDR3 region has the DNA TGTGCCAGCAGCCGATGGACGAGCTCCTACGAGCAGTACTTC. Amino acids: CASSRWTSSYEQYF.